This T cell receptor (beta chain) was sequenced during a study of shared clonotypes between healthy human individuals. Findings and limits, study-wide: Incomplete sequencing of sorted subsets was indicated by rarefaction despite large depth. Naive subsets usually exceeded memory subsets in estimated richness.

In regard to this clone: Its target is unknown.

Trimming at V came to 0 bases and at J to 8 bases, leaving 14 bases not matched to a gene. This CDR3 region has 17 residues. Germline V gene sequence: CDR1 SGDLS, CDR2 YYNGEE. Profiled with immunoSEQ multiplex PCR; TCRdb holds only in-frame clones, not every one. This repertoire shows fewer than 850,000 clones, 60% to 80% found once; its top ten account for approximately 1.8%. The specimen sequenced was memory CD4+ T cells sorted from blood. Subset given: CD45RA-negative fraction. This TCR was recovered from a woman in her thirties in good health. The chain uses TRBV9 and TRBJ1-2, with TRBD1 matching 9 bases. The CDR3 DNA is TGTGCCAGCAGCGTAGCTACTGGGGGACAGGGTTTAAGGGGCTACACCTTC. Translation: CASSVATGGQGLRGYTF.